The 7 T cell receptor beta chains reported below all come from one sample, sequenced in a study of beta chain features in type 1 diabetes listed by TCRdb under 2018. The receptor library was made with the immunoSEQ multiplex PCR assay. The entire isolated RNA was reverse transcribed using the High Capacity cDNA Reverse Transcription Kit, and thus expressed TCRB transcripts were sequenced. TCRdb stores this immuneACCESS table with in-frame sequences only. Part of the clones is absent; in the studies checked, under half of the shortfall reflects unresolved V genes, and no reason is known for the rest. This sample holds around 340,000 clones; about 19% were observed only once. Of the sample, approximately 0.041% is held by the ten largest clones. The sequencing sample was made of naive CD4+ T cells from blood. The label giving this sample's cell subset or site can be read as: true naive CD4+ T cells. These receptors came from a woman between 18 and 30 years old in good health.

This chain links TRBV13 with TRBJ1-6; TRBD1 is a possible D gene (6 bases). Germline V CDR1 and CDR2: PRHDT, FYEKMQ (reference sequence). V lost 4 bases, J lost 8 bases, and 15 bases lay in between. There are 15 residues in the CDR3. The CDR3, as DNA: TGTGCCAGCAGCTCCAAGACAGGCGGAGATTCACCCCTCCACTTT. This encodes CASSSKTGGDSPLHF.

This clone was counted between two and nine times. The V gene is TRBV9, the J gene TRBJ1-2, with D tentatively TRBD1 (5 bases). The ends were cut back, 4 bases at V and 4 bases at J, with 14 bases in the middle. Looked up from germline, CDR1 is SGDLS and CDR2 is YYNGEE. The CDR3 covers 14 residues. The CDR3 bases are TGTGCCAGCAGCCCGGGGGAGGGCCTCTATGGCTACACCTTC. As protein: CASSPGEGLYGYTF.

The chain employs TRBV5-1 and TRBJ2-1; 10 nucleotides align to TRBD2. The CDR3 runs to 14 residues. With V trimmed by 4 bases and J by 11 bases, 9 bases remained unmatched. Germline V gene sequence: CDR1 SGHRS, CDR2 YFSETQ. The CDR3 nucleotides read TGCGCCAGCAGCCTCTTAGCGGGAGGCGACCAGCAGTTCTTC. It encodes CASSLLAGGDQQFF. Variable domain in full (rest from reference TRBV5-1 and TRBJ2-1): KAGVTQTPRYLIKTRGQQVTLSCSPISGHRSVSWYQQTPGQGLQFLFEYFSETQRNKGNFPGRFSGRQFSNSRSEMNVSTLELGDSALYLCASSLLAGGDQQFFGPGTRLTVL.

This clone was picked up a small number of times. The chain couples TRBV6-6 to TRBJ1-1; D not resolved. V lost 6 bases and J 2 bases, leaving 16 bases between the germline ends. This CDR3 is 15 amino acids long. The germline CDR1 and CDR2 sequences are MNHNY and SVGAGI (reference sequence). CDR3 sequence reads: CASRLTRVSNTEAFF. As DNA, the CDR3 is TGTGCCAGCAGATTGACTAGGGTTAGCAACACTGAAGCTTTCTTT.

Concerning this clone: The sample holds other DNA sequences that translate to the same CDR3. The rearrangement links TRBV30 to TRBJ1-2; 7 positions match TRBD1. Germline values: CDR1 GTSNPN, CDR2 SVGIG (reference sequence). J was trimmed by 5 bases and V by 2 bases; bases with no gene match: 2. This CDR3 contains 12 residues. Here the CDR3 DNA reads TGTGCCTGGAGTCCAGGGGGGTATGGCTACACCTTC. Translated: CAWSPGGYGYTF.

V and J are TRBV4-3 and TRBJ2-7, with D maybe TRBD1 (6 bases). The ends were cut back, 4 bases at V and 5 bases at J, with 18 bases in the middle. The length of the CDR3 is 15 residues. The germline CDR1 and CDR2 sequences are LGHNA and YSLEER. CDR3 DNA: TGCGCCAGCAGCCCCGTTCCGACAGGTCTACACGAGCAGTACTTC. Protein product: CASSPVPTGLHEQYF.

The CDR3 region is CASSLGGLAGSTGELFF. DNA of the CDR3: TGTGCCAGCAGCTTGGGAGGACTAGCGGGTAGCACCGGGGAGCTGTTTTTT. This chain connects TRBV5-4 to TRBJ2-2; the match to TRBD2 covers 11 bases. The trim removed 0 bases at V and 4 bases at J, leaving 5 bases unmatched. The CDR3 is 17 residues long. Germline loops: CDR1 SGHNT, CDR2 YYREEE (reference sequence).